A single T cell receptor (beta chain) is shown here with its context. Its cognate antigen is unknown. The data originate from a study of PD-1 blockade in classical Hodgkin lymphoma. Background on the study: Treatment was intravenous nivolumab, 3 mg/kg every 2 weeks, until progression. Study observations and caveats: Exclusion removed patients who began nivolumab under 1 year after ASCT. For complete responders, baseline diversity was comparable to that of newly diagnosed patients.

Measured with immunoSEQ multiplex PCR; TCRdb has only the in-frame clones, and not every one. The table includes about 43,000 clones, about three quarters detected once. Every one of the patients relapsed after autologous stem cell transplantation (brentuximab vedotin exposure was variable). The CDR3 length is 13 residues. Trimming left V 6 bases short and J 6 bases short, with 14 bases between. Germline CDR1 reads LNHDA; CDR2 reads SQIVND (reference sequence). The sample was peripheral blood mononuclear cells (PBMCs), taken at baseline. The J gene is TRBJ1-1, the V gene TRBV19; unclear D gene. The sequence was obtained from a human donor with classical Hodgkin lymphoma. CDR3 region: CASRGGSEAEAFF. In DNA, the CDR3 is TGTGCCAGTAGGGGAGGGTCCGAGGCTGAAGCTTTCTTT.